This is a list of T cell receptor beta chains from one sample in a study of PD-L1 blockade in urothelial cancer. Some clones are missing from TCRdb's copy, which holds only in-frame ones; the method was immunoSEQ multiplex PCR. The sample lists 15,000 to 20,000 clones; around nine tenths were seen once. Sequenced here: PBMCs, sampled around atezolizumab (anti-PD-L1) treatment. The receptor source for this set is a man between 65 and 85 years old with urothelial cancer. CDR3s leave out the opening cysteine and the closing phenylalanine or tryptophan.

cdr3_aa	v_call	j_call
ASSQHLLGGRNTGELF	TRBV4-1	TRBJ2-2
ASSLGTGGGQETQY	TRBV5-1	TRBJ2-5
ASSVADNEQF	TRBV9	TRBJ2-1
ASNPRGPVRELF	TRBV5-6	TRBJ2-2
ASSQMNTEAF	TRBV5-6	TRBJ1-1
ASSPTGGSQPQH	TRBV19	TRBJ1-5
ASSLEVAERGYEQY	TRBV7-2	TRBJ2-7
ACTAGWRNTEAF	TRBV30	TRBJ1-1
ASCPRVDQPQH	TRBV18	TRBJ1-5
ASSFRDRGRETQY	TRBV5-1	TRBJ2-5
ASSKEAGESCNQPQH	TRBV21-1	TRBJ1-5
ASSPELYT	TRBV9	TRBJ1-2
ASRGQARQPQH	TRBV6-1	TRBJ1-5
ASRTGFGNTIY	TRBV7-9	TRBJ1-3
ASSTGPGQGVGYEQY	TRBV9	TRBJ2-7
ASYTDLGTQY	TRBV28	TRBJ2-5
ASSPGVGDEKLF	TRBV5-5	TRBJ1-4
ASSTDGTASATNEKLF	TRBV19	TRBJ1-4
ASSKRRAEEKLF	TRBV21-1	TRBJ1-4
ASSPDRGFNQPQH	TRBV19	TRBJ1-5
ASSPSYQETQY	TRBV6-6	TRBJ2-5
ASSGTYNEQF	TRBV19	TRBJ2-1
TSSPQDRTYEQY	TRBV1	TRBJ2-7
ASSELPVPSFLY	TRBV6-1	TRBJ2-7
ASSMLTGMNQPQH	TRBV11-2	TRBJ1-5
ASSPLQGDEQY	TRBV27	NA
ASSYSLPPGVYEQY	TRBV6-5	TRBJ2-7
ASSKDRGRGETQY	TRBV7-7	TRBJ2-5
ASSLSIAGGHEQF	TRBV27	TRBJ2-1
ASRALAGGLAYEQY	TRBV2	TRBJ2-7
ASSPGTANMNTEAF	TRBV7-8	TRBJ1-1
ASSQRTGTAYGYT	TRBV2	TRBJ1-2
ASSPSGGQGGFYEQY	TRBV19	TRBJ2-7
ASSPRRDMDSPLH	TRBV7-2	TRBJ1-6
ASSIPGTGTYEQY	TRBV19	TRBJ2-7
ASSAIETQY	TRBV2	TRBJ2-5
ASSFRGLNYGYT	TRBV27	TRBJ1-2
ASGGDHEQY	TRBV6-5	TRBJ2-7
AIKGGRENIQY	TRBV10-3	TRBJ2-4
ASSQQYDTTRNQPQH	TRBV4-1	TRBJ1-5
ASSRGRDTEAF	TRBV23-1	TRBJ1-1
SVVDSAGGHNEQF	TRBV29-1	TRBJ2-1
ASSLSGTVYGYT	TRBV28	TRBJ1-2
ASSESQSGTQY	TRBV2	TRBJ2-5
ASSLGTGGLGEKLF	TRBV7-2	TRBJ1-4
ASSPQSGTYEQY	TRBV27	TRBJ2-7
ASDRGQGISPQH	TRBV7-9	TRBJ1-5
ATSRGGETQY	TRBV15	TRBJ2-5
ASSELGTSNEQY	TRBV10-2	TRBJ2-7
ASRRSNEKLF	TRBV2	TRBJ1-4
ASSSVGQTPLNTEAF	TRBV7-9	TRBJ1-1
ASSQETRFLPQH	TRBV4-1	TRBJ1-5
ASSPGGTGGLEQY	TRBV28	TRBJ2-7
ASSLRQFGSYEQY	TRBV27	TRBJ2-7
ASSALSGGAWEQF	TRBV6-4	TRBJ2-1
ASSFDQADIGYT	TRBV5-6	TRBJ1-2
ASSPQLAGGQETQY	TRBV18	TRBJ2-5